The present TCR beta chain was sequenced within a study of T cells in Graves' hyperthyroidism and ophthalmopathy. These patients, aged 18 to 65, had recently diagnosed hyperthyroidism lasting under 2 months. First hyperthyroidism diagnosis is when the blood sample was obtained, before any ophthalmopathy symptoms. The V gene lost 7 bases and the J gene lost 0 bases, with 12 bases spanning the gap. The CDR3 covers 14 residues. Per the germline V gene, CDR1 is MNHNS and CDR2 is SASEGT. Using RNA transcripts as the source, TCR beta CDR3 regions were amplified. A first-round RT-PCR of the TCR CDR3 used the HTBI primer set. TCRdb reprocessed the multiplex PCR reads with MiXCR, giving one entry per CDR3 protein. The sample lists 550,000 to 650,000 distinct CDR3 sequences; 11% to 15% were seen once. This clonotype was counted a few times. What it recognizes is unknown. General study points: In blood, most of the thyroid clonotypes expanded above 0.001 were also present. Ophthalmopathy could be told apart from stable hyperthyroidism with a 13 V-J model.

The chain links TRBV6-1 to TRBJ1-1; D perhaps matches TRBD1 (6 bases). The clonotype comes from a woman in her 30s with Graves' hyperthyroidism that later progressed to Graves' ophthalmopathy. The sequencing input was blood. The CDR3 DNA is TGTGCCAGCAATCCGGGACACTTGAACACTGAAGCTTTCTTT. Protein product: CASNPGHLNTEAFF.